This T cell receptor beta chain came from a study of blood T cell repertoires in COVID-19. Study-wide context: Sources were T cells, B-cell-depleted T cells, or PBMCs; the material itself was cDNA or gDNA.

V lost 0 bases and J 4 bases, leaving 7 bases between the germline ends. Germline values: CDR1 LNHNV, CDR2 YYDKDF (reference sequence). This CDR3 region has 13 residues. The authors' processing: Reference gene primer amplification yielded estimated nucleated cell counts. Measured with immunoSEQ multiplex PCR; TCRdb has only the in-frame clones, and not every one. That table supplies the V and J calls and clone size; D and trimming were determined from the DNA. The sample yields 250,000 to 400,000 clones, 85% seen once. Assignment of participants to cohorts was predicated upon participant-reported clinical history.

The clonotype was recovered from a woman in her 30s who had been exposed to COVID-19. The rearrangement uses TRBV15 and TRBJ2-7, with D maybe TRBD2 (6 bases). Sequencing input: PBMCs or T cells enriched from blood (not recorded which). The CDR3 sequence is CATSRDLAYEQYF. CDR3 DNA: TGTGCCACCAGCAGAGATCTAGCGTACGAGCAGTACTTC.